Listed below are T cell receptor beta chains from one sample, sequenced in a study of cytomegalovirus exposure and HLA in healthy donors. Profiled with immunoSEQ multiplex PCR; TCRdb holds only in-frame clones, not every one. The sample records about 160,000 clones, approximately 81% being singletons. The material sequenced was PBMCs. All receptors derive from a woman between 18 and 29 years old in good health and CMV-seronegative. Each CDR3 is given with its conserved first and last residue. A D gene is named only where the DNA matches it firmly. Clone size is stated in some rows and not others, as once, few, many or a class when expanded.

J gene,clone size,D gene,V gene,CDR3 DNA,CDR3 protein
TRBJ2-1,-,-,TRBV5-1,TGCGCCAGCAGCTTGGTGGCGGTCAGCTCCTACAATGAGCAGTTCTTC,CASSLVAVSSYNEQFF
TRBJ2-3,-,-,TRBV25-1,TGTGCCAGCAGTGAGGGGCAGGTCACAGATACGCAGTATTTT,CASSEGQVTDTQYF
TRBJ2-2,-,-,TRBV6-1,TGTGCCAGCAGTGTTCCTCTAGCGTTATTCACCGGGGAGCTGTTTTTT,CASSVPLALFTGELFF
TRBJ2-1,-,TRBD2,TRBV18,TGTGCCAGCTCACAAGAAGCGGGGAGCTCCTACAATGAGCAGTTCTTC,CASSQEAGSSYNEQFF
TRBJ2-3,once,-,TRBV7-9,TGTGCCAGCAGCTTAGCGTCTCGAGTGGTAGATACGCAGTATTTT,CASSLASRVVDTQYF
TRBJ2-7,-,TRBD2,TRBV9,TGTGCCAGCAGCGTCGGACTAGGAACCTACGAGCAGTACTTC,CASSVGLGTYEQYF
TRBJ2-5,once,TRBD2,TRBV5-1,TGCGCCAGCAGCTTGGGGGGGGGAGGAGAGACCCAGTACTTC,CASSLGGGGETQYF
TRBJ2-7,-,TRBD2,TRBV28,TGTGCCAGCAGACGACGACTAGCGGGAATCTACGAGCAGTACTTC,CASRRRLAGIYEQYF
TRBJ2-7,few,TRBD1,TRBV6-5,TGTGCCAGCAGACCGGACAGGGGACGTGGCGAGCAGTACTTC,CASRPDRGRGEQYF
TRBJ1-1,-,-,TRBV6-1,TGTGCCAGCAGCTTTTCCGCAGGGGAGAACACTGAAGCTTTCTTT,CASSFSAGENTEAFF
TRBJ1-1,-,-,TRBV19,TGTGCCAGTAGTTTATTGACACCGGACACTGAAGCTTTCTTT,CASSLLTPDTEAFF
TRBJ1-1,-,-,TRBV6-5,TGTGCCAGCAGTCAGGACCCGGGGGACACTGAAGCTTTCTTT,CASSQDPGDTEAFF
TRBJ1-1,-,-,TRBV29-1,TGCAGCGTTGGTGGCAGGGGCAACAAACTGAACACTGAAGCTTTCTTT,CSVGGRGNKLNTEAFF
TRBJ1-2,-,-,TRBV6-5,TGTGCCAGCAGCATCACGGCAGGGGCCTACTATGGCTACACCTTC,CASSITAGAYYGYTF
TRBJ1-1,few,-,TRBV5-1,TGCGCCAGCAGCAGAACCGCTGGGGCGAACACTGAAGCTTTCTTT,CASSRTAGANTEAFF
TRBJ1-1,-,-,TRBV28,TGTGCCAGCAGCAGTGGAACACCGGGACAAACAGGGAAAGGTGCTTTCTTT,CASSSGTPGQTGKGAFF
TRBJ2-7,-,TRBD2,TRBV27,TGTGCCAGCAGTTTATTGGCTAGCGGGAGTTCATCGGGGGAGCAGTACTTC,CASSLLASGSSSGEQYF
TRBJ1-1,-,-,TRBV11-2,TGTGCCAGCAGCTTAAAGGGAGGTGGCACTGAAGCTTTCTTT,CASSLKGGGTEAFF
TRBJ2-6,-,-,TRBV27,TGTGCCAGCAGCCCCCGGGGTCCTGGGGCCAACGTCCTGACTTTC,CASSPRGPGANVLTF
TRBJ2-2,-,-,TRBV28,TGTGCCAGCAGCCTCCGTGGGAGTCTGGCCGGGGAGCTGTTTTTT,CASSLRGSLAGELFF
TRBJ1-1,-,TRBD1,TRBV19,TGTGCCAGTTCCAGGACAGGGGGCATCACTGAAGCTTTCTTT,CASSRTGGITEAFF
TRBJ2-7,once,TRBD1,TRBV19,TGTGCCAGTAGCGTATTGGGGAACAGGGCAGGGGGTGCCTACGAGCAGTACTTC,CASSVLGNRAGGAYEQYF
TRBJ2-7,-,-,TRBV2,TGTGCCAGCAGTGAGCCAGGGCCGCCCTACGAGCAGTACTTC,CASSEPGPPYEQYF
TRBJ1-5,-,-,TRBV2,TGTGCCAGCAGTGACTCCGGTCCACAGATTCAGCCCCAGCATTTT,CASSDSGPQIQPQHF
TRBJ2-3,-,-,TRBV5-1,TGCGCCAGCAGCTTTCTCGGGAGCCGAAGCACAGATACGCAGTATTTT,CASSFLGSRSTDTQYF
TRBJ2-6,-,-,TRBV7-6,TGTGCCAGCACCCGGGGGTACTCTGGGGCCAACGTCCTGACTTTC,CASTRGYSGANVLTF
TRBJ2-3,-,-,TRBV5-1,TGCGCCAGCAGCTTGGGGCCCCGGACAGTCAGGGAAGATACGCAGTATTTT,CASSLGPRTVREDTQYF
TRBJ2-2,-,-,TRBV7-9,TGTGCCAGCAGCCACGGGACTACCGGGGAGCTGTTTTTT,CASSHGTTGELFF
TRBJ1-6,-,-,TRBV30,TGTGCCTGGAGCGAAACCAGGGATTCACCCCTCCACTTT,CAWSETRDSPLHF
TRBJ2-5,-,-,TRBV7-8,TGTGCCAGCAGCTTAGCGGTGGACGCGGGACAAGAGACCCAGTACTTC,CASSLAVDAGQETQYF
TRBJ2-7,few,TRBD1,TRBV5-6,TGTGCCAGCAGATACCGGGACAGGACCTACGAGCAGTACTTC,CASRYRDRTYEQYF
TRBJ2-1,-,TRBD2,TRBV5-6,TGTGCCAGCAGCTTCGGTAGCGGGAGCAATGAGCAGTTCTTC,CASSFGSGSNEQFF
TRBJ2-2,-,-,TRBV5-1,TGCGCCAGCAGTTATACAGGGACCGGGGAGCTGTTTTTT,CASSYTGTGELFF
TRBJ1-4,few,-,TRBV18,TGTGCCAGCTCACCCAACCCGGGGAGTCCTAATGAAAAACTGTTTTTT,CASSPNPGSPNEKLFF
TRBJ2-1,-,TRBD2,TRBV5-1,TGCGCCAGCAGCGGACTAGTTGACTCCTACAATGAGCAGTTCTTC,CASSGLVDSYNEQFF
TRBJ2-7,-,-,TRBV5-1,TGCGCCAGCAGCTGGGGGGGCGGGAGTTACGAGCAGTACTTC,CASSWGGGSYEQYF
TRBJ2-1,once,-,TRBV7-9,TGTGCCAGCAGCTTATTAGCAGATTACAATGAGCAGTTCTTC,CASSLLADYNEQFF
TRBJ2-1,-,TRBD2,TRBV28,TGTGCCAGCAGCGGGGCGGGGGTCCGCGGCGGTGAGCAGTTCTTC,CASSGAGVRGGEQFF
TRBJ2-5,-,-,TRBV15,TGTGCCACCAGCAGAGTGGGGGGACAGACCCAGTACTTC,CATSRVGGQTQYF
TRBJ2-7,-,-,TRBV4-1,TGCGCCAGCAGCCAGTTCCAGGGAGGAGACGAGCAGTACTTC,CASSQFQGGDEQYF
TRBJ2-6,-,-,TRBV5-1,TGCGCCAGCAGCTTGGCCGGTACGGGGGCCAACGTCCTGACTTTC,CASSLAGTGANVLTF
TRBJ1-1,-,-,TRBV19,TGTGCCAGTAGTCTACAGGAGAACACTGAAGCTTTCTTT,CASSLQENTEAFF
TRBJ2-1,-,-,TRBV5-5,TGTGCCAGCAGCCGAGGGGCGGGGAGTCGGAGTAATGAGCAGTTCTTC,CASSRGAGSRSNEQFF
TRBJ1-2,-,TRBD1,TRBV27,TGTGCCAGCAGTCAACAGGGGGCTGGTGGCTACACCTTC,CASSQQGAGGYTF
TRBJ1-4,-,-,TRBV28,TGTGCCAGCAGTAGTCCGGGACAAGCAACTAATGAAAAACTGTTTTTT,CASSSPGQATNEKLFF
TRBJ1-1,-,-,TRBV4-1,TGCGCCAGCAGCCGCCGATCAGGGGCATTGACTGAAGCTTTCTTT,CASSRRSGALTEAFF
TRBJ2-2,-,-,TRBV25-1,TGTGCCAGCAGACAAAATAGCAGGAACACCGGGGAGCTGTTTTTT,CASRQNSRNTGELFF
TRBJ2-1,-,TRBD2,TRBV27,TGTGCCAGCAGTTTGGACGGTATTGGGCGGGAGGGCCGGAATGAGCAGTTCTTC,CASSLDGIGREGRNEQFF
TRBJ1-1,-,-,TRBV14,TGTGCCAGCAGCGGTCAGCGTTCCACTGAAGCTTTCTTT,CASSGQRSTEAFF
TRBJ1-1,-,-,TRBV7-2,TGTGCCAGCAGCTTAGGCCCAGTTTATGAAGCTTTCTTT,CASSLGPVYEAFF
TRBJ2-6,-,TRBD2,TRBV27,TGTGCCAGCAGTTTATCCCTAGCGGGAGGGCCTGGGGCCAACGTCCTGACTTTC,CASSLSLAGGPGANVLTF
TRBJ2-3,-,TRBD2,TRBV28,TGTGCCAGCGGCCGCAGCGGGAGTCGTGATACGCAGTATTTT,CASGRSGSRDTQYF
TRBJ2-7,few,TRBD1,TRBV7-8,TGTGCCAGCAGCCCGGGACAGGGGATACACGAGCAGTACTTC,CASSPGQGIHEQYF
TRBJ2-2,-,-,TRBV27,TGTGCCAGCAGTCCGTCGCCGAGGGTAGGTGACACCGGGGAGCTGTTTTTT,CASSPSPRVGDTGELFF